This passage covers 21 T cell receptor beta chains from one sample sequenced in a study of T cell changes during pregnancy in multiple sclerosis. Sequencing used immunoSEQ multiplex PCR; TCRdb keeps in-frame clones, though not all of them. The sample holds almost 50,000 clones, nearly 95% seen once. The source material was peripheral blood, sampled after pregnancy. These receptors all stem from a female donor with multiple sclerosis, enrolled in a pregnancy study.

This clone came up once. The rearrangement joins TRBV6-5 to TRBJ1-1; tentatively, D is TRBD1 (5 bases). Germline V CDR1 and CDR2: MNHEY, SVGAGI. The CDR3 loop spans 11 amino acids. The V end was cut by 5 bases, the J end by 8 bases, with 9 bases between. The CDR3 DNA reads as TGTGCCAGCAGTAACCACAGGGAAGCTTTCTTT. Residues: CASSNHREAFF.

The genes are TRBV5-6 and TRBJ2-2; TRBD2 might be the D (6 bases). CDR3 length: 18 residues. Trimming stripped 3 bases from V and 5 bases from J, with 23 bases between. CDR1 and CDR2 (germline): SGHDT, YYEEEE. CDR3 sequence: CASSSGGWGSGGTGELFF. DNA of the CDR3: TGTGCCAGCAGCTCGGGCGGCTGGGGCAGTGGAGGGACCGGGGAGCTGTTTTTT.

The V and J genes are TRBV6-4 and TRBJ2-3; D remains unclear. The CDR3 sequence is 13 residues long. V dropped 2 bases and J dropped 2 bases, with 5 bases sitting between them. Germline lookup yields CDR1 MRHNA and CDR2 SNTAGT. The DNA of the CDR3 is TGTGCCAGCAGTGACCCCTACACAGATACGCAGTATTTT. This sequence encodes CASSDPYTDTQYF.

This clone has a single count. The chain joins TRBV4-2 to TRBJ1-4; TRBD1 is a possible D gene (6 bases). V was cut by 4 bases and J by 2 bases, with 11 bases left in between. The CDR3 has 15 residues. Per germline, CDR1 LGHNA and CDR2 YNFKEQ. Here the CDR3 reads CASSPNQGTNEKLFF. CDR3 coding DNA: TGTGCCAGCAGCCCCAACCAGGGGACTAATGAAAAACTGTTTTTT.

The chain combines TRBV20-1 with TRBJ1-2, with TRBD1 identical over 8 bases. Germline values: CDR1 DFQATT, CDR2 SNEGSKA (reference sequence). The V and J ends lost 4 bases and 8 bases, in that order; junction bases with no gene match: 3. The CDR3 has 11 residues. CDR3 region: CSATRGQGYTF. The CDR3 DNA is TGCAGTGCTACCAGGGGGCAAGGCTACACCTTC.

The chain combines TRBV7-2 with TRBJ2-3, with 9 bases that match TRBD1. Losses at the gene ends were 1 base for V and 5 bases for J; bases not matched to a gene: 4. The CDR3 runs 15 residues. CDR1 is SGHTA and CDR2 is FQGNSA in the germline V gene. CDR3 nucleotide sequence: TGTGCCAGCAGCTTAGAGGACAGGGGCGTAGATACGCAGTATTTT. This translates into CASSLEDRGVDTQYF.

CDR3 in amino acids: CASSPSLTGGSYNSPLHF. DNA of the CDR3: TGCGCCAGCAGCCCCTCCTTGACAGGGGGCTCCTATAATTCACCCCTCCACTTT. The gene calls are TRBV4-1 and TRBJ1-6; 9 bases fit TRBD1. Germline CDR1 reads MGHRA; CDR2 reads YSYEKL. Trimming at V came to 4 bases and at J to 0 bases, leaving 7 bases not matched to a gene. CDR3 length: 18 residues.

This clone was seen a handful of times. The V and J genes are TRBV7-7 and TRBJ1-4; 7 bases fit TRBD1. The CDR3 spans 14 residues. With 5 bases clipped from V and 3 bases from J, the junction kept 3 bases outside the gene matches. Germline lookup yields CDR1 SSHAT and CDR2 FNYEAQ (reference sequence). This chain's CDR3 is CASSPGTANEKLFF. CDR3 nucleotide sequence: TGTGCCAGCAGCCCCGGGACAGCTAATGAAAAACTGTTTTTT. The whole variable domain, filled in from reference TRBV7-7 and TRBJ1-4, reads GAGVSQSPRYKVTKRGQDVTLRCDPISSHATLYWYQQALGQGPEFLTYFNYEAQPDKSGLPSDRFSAERPEGSISTLTIQRTEQRDSAMYRCASSPGTANEKLFFGSGTQLSVL.

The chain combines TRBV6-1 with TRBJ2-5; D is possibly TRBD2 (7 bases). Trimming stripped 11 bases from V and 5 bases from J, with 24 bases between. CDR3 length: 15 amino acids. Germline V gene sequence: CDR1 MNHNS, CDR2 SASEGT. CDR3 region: CASQGWRGLKETQYF. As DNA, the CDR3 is TGTGCCTCCCAGGGGTGGCGGGGGCTTAAGGAGACCCAGTACTTC.

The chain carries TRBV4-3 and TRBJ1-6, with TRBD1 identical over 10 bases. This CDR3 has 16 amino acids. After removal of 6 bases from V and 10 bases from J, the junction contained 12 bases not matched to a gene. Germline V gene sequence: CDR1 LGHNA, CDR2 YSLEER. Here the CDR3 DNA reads TGCGCCAGCAGAAAATACGGGACAGGGGAGCGATCACCCCTCCACTTT. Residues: CASRKYGTGERSPLHF.

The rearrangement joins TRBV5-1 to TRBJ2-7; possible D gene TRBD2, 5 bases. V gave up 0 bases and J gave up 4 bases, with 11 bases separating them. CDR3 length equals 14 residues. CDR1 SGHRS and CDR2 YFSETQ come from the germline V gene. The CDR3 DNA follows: TGCGCCAGCAGCTTGGAGCGGCGCCTTTACGAGCAGTACTTC. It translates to CASSLERRLYEQYF.

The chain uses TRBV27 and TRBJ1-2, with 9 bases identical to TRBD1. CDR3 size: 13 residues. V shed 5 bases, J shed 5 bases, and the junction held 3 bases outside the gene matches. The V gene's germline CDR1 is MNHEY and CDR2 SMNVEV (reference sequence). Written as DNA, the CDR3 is TGTGCCAGCAGTCCGGGACAGGGATATGGCTACACCTTC. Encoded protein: CASSPGQGYGYTF.

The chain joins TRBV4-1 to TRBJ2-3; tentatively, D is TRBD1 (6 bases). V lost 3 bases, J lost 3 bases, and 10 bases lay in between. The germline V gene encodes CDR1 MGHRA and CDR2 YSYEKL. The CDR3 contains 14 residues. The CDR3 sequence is CASSQPTGTDTQYF. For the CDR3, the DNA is TGCGCCAGCAGCCAGCCAACAGGGACAGATACGCAGTATTTT.

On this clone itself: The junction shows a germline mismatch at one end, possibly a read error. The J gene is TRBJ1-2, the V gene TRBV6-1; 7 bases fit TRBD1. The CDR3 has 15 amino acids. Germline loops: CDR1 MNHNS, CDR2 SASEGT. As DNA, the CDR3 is TGTGCCAGCAGAGAAGGGACAGCTACTAACTATGGCTACACCTTC. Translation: CASREGTATNYGYTF.

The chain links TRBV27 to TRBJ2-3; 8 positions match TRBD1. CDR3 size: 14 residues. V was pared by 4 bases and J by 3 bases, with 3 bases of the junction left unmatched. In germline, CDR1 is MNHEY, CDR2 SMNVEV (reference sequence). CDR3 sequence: CASSWDRSTDTQYF. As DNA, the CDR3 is TGTGCCAGCAGTTGGGACAGGTCTACAGATACGCAGTATTTT.

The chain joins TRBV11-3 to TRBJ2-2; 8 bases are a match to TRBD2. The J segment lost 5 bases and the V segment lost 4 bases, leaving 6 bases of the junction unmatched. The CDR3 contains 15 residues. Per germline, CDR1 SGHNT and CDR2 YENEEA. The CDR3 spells CASSSGLALTGELFF. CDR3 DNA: TGTGCCAGCAGCTCCGGACTAGCCCTAACCGGGGAGCTGTTTTTT.

CDR3 residues: CASTQTGLRTGELFF. The CDR3 DNA sequence: TGTGCCAGCACCCAGACAGGGCTTCGGACCGGGGAGCTGTTTTTT. The chain has TRBV7-9 and TRBJ2-2, with 7 nucleotides matching TRBD1. Germline loops: CDR1 SEHNR, CDR2 FQNEAQ (reference sequence). V lost 7 bases and J lost 5; bases outside the gene matches: 10. The CDR3 is 15 residues long.

CDR3: CSAHQGGLTYEQYF. DNA for the CDR3: TGCAGCGCCCATCAGGGAGGACTTACCTACGAGCAGTACTTC. The rearrangement joins TRBV29-1 to TRBJ2-7; a possible D gene is TRBD2 (6 bases). CDR1 and CDR2 from the germline V gene are SQVTM and ANQGSEA. There are 14 residues in the CDR3. Trimming stripped 7 bases from V and 2 bases from J, with 18 bases between.

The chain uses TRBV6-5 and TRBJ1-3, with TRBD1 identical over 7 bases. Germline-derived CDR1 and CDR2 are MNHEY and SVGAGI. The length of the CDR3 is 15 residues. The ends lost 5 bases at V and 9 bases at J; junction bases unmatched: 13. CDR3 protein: CASSPSTGQRGTIYF. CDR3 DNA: TGTGCCAGCAGTCCCTCGACAGGGCAAAGGGGCACCATATATTTT.

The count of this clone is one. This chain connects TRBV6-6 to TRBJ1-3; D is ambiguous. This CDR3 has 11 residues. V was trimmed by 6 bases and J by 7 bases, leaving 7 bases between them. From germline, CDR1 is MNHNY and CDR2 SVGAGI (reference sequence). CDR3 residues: CASRLENTIYF. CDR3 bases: TGTGCCAGCAGATTGGAGAACACCATATATTTT.

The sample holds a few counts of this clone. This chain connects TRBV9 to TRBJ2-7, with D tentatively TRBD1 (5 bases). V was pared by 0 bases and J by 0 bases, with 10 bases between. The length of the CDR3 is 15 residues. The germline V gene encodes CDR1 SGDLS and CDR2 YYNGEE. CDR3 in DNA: TGTGCCAGCAGCGTAGATTACAGGAGCTCCTACGAGCAGTACTTC. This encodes CASSVDYRSSYEQYF.